Below, one TCR beta chain is given with its context. Its specific antigen is unknown. The junction and the germline gene differ at one end; a read error may be behind it. The germline V gene sets CDR1 to SGHRS and CDR2 to YFSETQ. Inclusive of the bounding cysteine and phenylalanine, the CDR3 is 14 residues long. The DNA shown is the 42-base CDR3, in frame from base 1. This sample was included in a study of CD8+CD57+ T cells in acquired aplastic anemia (dated by TCRdb to 2016 to 2019). At the level of the whole study: Extracted DNA from sorted CD4+ and CD8+ cells averaged around 3.3 ug, ranging from roughly 0.17 to 30 ug. CD8+CD57+ expansion was defined as frequency above the mean frequency observed in healthy subjects.

Findings and caveats that apply to the study as a whole: Patients and healthy controls showed no significant difference in CD8+ Simpson's diversity (P=0.060). Around 31 CD8+ CDR3 sequences were shared between patients and controls but appeared highly expressed in patients and within their immunodominant clones.

Expansion of CD8+CD57+ cells had been shown by flow cytometry in the patients chosen for sequencing. Every patient had a diagnosis of severe acquired aplastic anemia based on International Study of Aplastic Anemia and Agranulocytosis and Camitta criteria. No patient had received any therapy when blood was sampled. TCR repertoires of sorted CD4+ and CD8+ blood T cells from severe aplastic anemia patients and healthy subjects were deep-sequenced in the study. In the USA, patient enrollment took place under clinicaltrials.gov protocols 00001620, 01623167, 00001397, 00071045, 00081523 and 00961064. Ficoll-Paque density gradient centrifugation was used to isolate peripheral blood mononuclear cells. Before DNA extraction, CD4+ and CD8+ T cells were sorted with FACS or magnetic beads. Genomic DNA served as template for TCR beta VDJ combination and CDR3 sequence profiling. TCR repertoire sequencing was run on an Illumina HiSeq 2000. In the original analysis: TRBV/TRBJ rearrangement plots, CDR3 size and DJ length profiles, and Simpson's diversity index were used to evaluate the repertoires. The immunodominant clone was defined as the most abundant DNA sequence in deep sequencing data. CDR3 amino acid sequences were screened for sharing across subjects and compared with published repertoires and the VDJdb database. Using fastp at Q25 and MiXCR, TCRdb reprocessed the public reads and kept productive beta chains. Here each entry gathers all rows of one CDR3 protein and keeps the most common genes and DNA. The V and J calls were not made by the authors but by TCRdb's processing. This sample is represented by around 200,000 distinct CDR3 sequences; approximately 48% of them were singletons. 10% to 15% of the sample rests with the top ten.

The chain couples TRBV5-1 to TRBJ2-3, with the D gene not clear enough to name. The specimen sequenced was sorted CD4+, CD8+, or CD8+CD57+ T cells (not recorded which) from PBMCs. The sequence was obtained from a human donor with aplastic anemia. Here is the DNA: TGCGCCAGCAGCTTGGAAGCAAGCACAGATGCGCACTATTTT. It is translated as CASSLEASTDAHYF. Reference TRBV5-1 and TRBJ2-3 proteins supply the regions before and after the CDR3; the full variable domain is: KAGVTQTPRYLIKTRGQQVTLSCSPISGHRSVSWYQQTPGQGLQFLFEYFSETQRNKGNFPGRFSGRQFSNSRSEMNVSTLELGDSALYLCASSLEASTDAHYFGPGTRLTVL.